This TCR beta chain is drawn from a study of T cell changes during pregnancy in multiple sclerosis. Generated by immunoSEQ multiplex PCR, the TCRdb table keeps only in-frame clones and is missing some. The sample has around 66,000 clones, 90% seen once. V lost 1 base to trimming and J lost 4 bases, with 12 bases between them. Germline lookup yields CDR1 SGHTA and CDR2 FQGNSA. CDR3 length equals 15 residues. The sequence derives from a female donor in good health, enrolled as a control in a pregnancy study. The chain couples TRBV7-2 to TRBJ2-3, with a tentative D call TRBD1 (5 bases). The material sequenced was peripheral blood, taken in the first trimester of pregnancy. CDR3 nucleotides: TGTGCCAGCAGCTTAGTCTCAGGGATGGCAGATACGCAGTATTTT. It encodes CASSLVSGMADTQYF.